What follows are 18 T cell receptor beta chains derived from one specimen sequenced in a study of OX40 agonist ivuxolimab in advanced cancers. Libraries were prepared by immunoSEQ multiplex PCR; TCRdb keeps only in-frame clonotypes and omits some of them. Among fewer than 85,000 clones listed, roughly three quarters were seen once. The sequencing here drew on CD4+ or CD8+ T cells sorted from blood, taken in a trial of the OX40 agonist ivuxolimab. Receptors originate from an adult with an advanced solid tumor such as melanoma, head and neck, liver or kidney cancer.

This clone was found a few times. The chain recombines TRBV10-2 with TRBJ2-1; 10 positions agree with TRBD1. Germline CDR1 reads WSHSY; CDR2 reads SAAADI. The J segment lost 5 bases and the V segment lost 6 bases, leaving 4 bases of the junction unmatched. This CDR3 is built from 14 residues. CDR3 region: CASRGGQGNNEQFF. For the CDR3, the DNA is TGCGCCAGCAGGGGGGGACAGGGGAACAATGAGCAGTTCTTC.

The chain links TRBV7-2 to TRBJ2-4, with D perhaps matching TRBD1 or TRBD2 (6 bases each). Deletions cut 5 bases from V and 3 bases from J, with 14 bases between. The CDR3 contains 15 residues. CDR1 is SGHTA and CDR2 is FQGNSA in the germline V gene. The CDR3 protein is CASSIGGQGKNIQYF. As DNA, the CDR3 is TGTGCCAGCAGCATTGGGGGGCAGGGCAAAAACATTCAGTACTTC.

The CDR3 DNA reads TGTGCCAGCAGCGTAGCGCCTAGCGGGGGGGCAGGCGTGCAGTTCTTC. This sequence encodes CASSVAPSGGAGVQFF. This chain joins TRBV9 and TRBJ2-1; 12 bases align to TRBD2. Unmatched junction bases numbered 10, after V lost 0 bases and J lost 12 bases. This CDR3 has 16 amino acids. Looked up from germline, CDR1 is SGDLS and CDR2 is YYNGEE.

The chain couples TRBV5-8 to TRBJ2-3; D unresolved. Trimming left V 0 bases short and J 9 bases short, with 11 bases between. Per the germline V gene, CDR1 is SGHTS and CDR2 is YDEGEE. This CDR3 spans 13 amino acids. In DNA form, the CDR3 reads TGTGCCAGCAGCTTGGCCGCGGTAGGAACGCAGTATTTT. This codes for CASSLAAVGTQYF.

V gene TRBV4-3 combines with J gene TRBJ1-4, with TRBD1 matching over 11 bases. V shed 3 bases, J shed 2 bases, and the junction held 8 bases outside the gene matches. Germline V gene data show CDR1 as LGHNA and CDR2 as YSLEER. The length of the CDR3 is 18 residues. The CDR3 loop is CASSHFYGTGGTNEKLFF. CDR3 coding DNA: TGCGCCAGCAGCCATTTCTACGGGACAGGGGGTACTAATGAAAAACTGTTTTTT.

The genes are TRBV6-6 and TRBJ1-1; D is unclear. Germline V gene lookup returns CDR1 MNHNY and CDR2 SVGAGI (reference sequence). V was trimmed by 5 bases and J by 1 base, leaving 5 bases between them. This CDR3 is built from 12 residues. The CDR3, as DNA: TGTGCCAGCAGTAGGAGGAACACTGAAGCTTTCTTT. This encodes CASSRRNTEAFF.

The J gene is TRBJ1-2, the V gene TRBV28; D call uncertain. V lost 4 bases and J lost 8, with 11 bases in between. Germline V gives CDR1 MDHEN, CDR2 SYDVKM. This CDR3 comprises 12 residues. CDR3 nucleotides: TGTGCCAGCAGTTCCGGACTTCGAGGCTACACCTTC. Amino acids: CASSSGLRGYTF.

The CDR3 coding sequence is TGTGCCAGCAGTTTAACAGGGGGCGGGCAGCCCCAGCATTTT. Its translation: CASSLTGGGQPQHF. This chain connects TRBV6-5 to TRBJ1-5, with TRBD1 matching over 9 bases. The ends lost 4 bases at V and 7 bases at J; junction bases unmatched: 5. CDR3 length equals 14 residues. Germline V lookup: CDR1 MNHEY, CDR2 SVGAGI.

The CDR3 region is CATRRTGMNTEAFF. CDR3 coding DNA: TGTGCCACCAGAAGGACAGGGATGAACACTGAAGCTTTCTTT. The V call is TRBV15, the J call TRBJ1-1; 8 positions agree with TRBD1. CDR3 size: 14 residues. From germline, CDR1 is LNHNV and CDR2 YYDKDF (reference sequence). Germline trimming cut 6 bases from V and 0 bases from J; bases unmatched to any gene: 3.

This sequence joins TRBV6-5 and TRBJ1-1; 8 bases line up with TRBD1. Germline V gives CDR1 MNHEY, CDR2 SVGAGI. This CDR3 region has 14 residues. The ends lost 9 bases at V and 5 bases at J; junction bases unmatched: 11. In DNA form, the CDR3 reads TGTGCCAGTTCCCGGACAGGGAGGAGAACTGAAGCTTTCTTT. Its protein product is CASSRTGRRTEAFF.

This clone was detected only once. V usage is TRBV7-6 and J usage is TRBJ2-5; 10 positions agree with TRBD2. J gave up 5 bases and V 5 bases, and 14 bases lay outside the gene matches. The length of the CDR3 is 17 residues. Looked up from germline, CDR1 is SGHVS and CDR2 is FNYEAQ. CDR3 protein: CASSHLAGENERETQYF. Here the CDR3 DNA reads TGTGCCAGCAGCCATCTAGCGGGAGAGAACGAACGTGAGACCCAGTACTTC. The variable domain in full, with the rest retrieved from reference TRBV7-6 and TRBJ2-5, is GAGVSQSPRYKVTKRGQDVALRCDPISGHVSLYWYRQALGQGPEFLTYFNYEAQQDKSGLPNDRFSAERPEGSISTLTIQRTEQRDSAMYRCASSHLAGENERETQYFGPGTRLLVL.

CDR3 DNA: TGTGCCAGCAGTCCGCACTACGAGCAGTACTTC. It codes for CASSPHYEQYF. The rearrangement joins TRBV2 to TRBJ2-7; D ambiguous. This CDR3 comprises 11 residues. CDR1 is SNHLY and CDR2 is FYNNEI in the germline V gene. Trimming pared 5 bases from V and 3 bases from J, leaving 5 bases between.

The chain carries TRBV4-3 and TRBJ2-3, with 9 bases aligning to TRBD2. The CDR3 consists of 17 residues. The V segment lost 0 bases and the J segment 2 bases; nucleotides outside the gene matches: 6. CDR1 and CDR2 (germline): LGHNA, YSLEER. CDR3 in amino acids: CASSQDRLAAITDTQYF. The CDR3 DNA reads TGCGCCAGCAGCCAAGACCGACTAGCGGCGATCACAGATACGCAGTATTTT.

The chain couples TRBV18 to TRBJ1-4, with a tentative D call TRBD1 (5 bases). Germline V gene lookup returns CDR1 KGHSH and CDR2 LQKENI. The V and J ends lost 4 bases and 8 bases respectively, with 17 bases between them. The CDR3 is made up of 15 amino acids. DNA of the CDR3: TGTGCCAGCTCACGGGAGACAGCGCCCACGGAAAAACTGTTTTTT. Its protein is CASSRETAPTEKLFF.

The V gene is TRBV15, the J gene TRBJ2-1, with D uncertain. V shed 0 bases and J shed 6 bases, with 12 bases lying between them. This CDR3 region has 15 residues. In germline, CDR1 is LNHNV, CDR2 YYDKDF (reference sequence). The DNA of the CDR3 is TGTGCCACCAGCAGAGATGCTCCGGCCCTCAATGAGCAGTTCTTC. It encodes CATSRDAPALNEQFF.

This chain connects TRBV18 to TRBJ1-3; D may be TRBD1 (5 bases). V lost 6 bases, J lost 0 bases, and 12 bases lay in between. CDR3 length equals 15 residues. Germline V CDR1 and CDR2: KGHSH, LQKENI. CDR3 protein: CASSQQVHSGNTIYF. The CDR3, as DNA: TGTGCCAGCTCCCAACAGGTTCACTCTGGAAACACCATATATTTT.

In this sample, this clone turned up a few times. This chain connects TRBV7-2 to TRBJ1-4; 9 positions match TRBD1. Germline trimming cut 5 bases from V and 8 bases from J; bases unmatched to any gene: 6. From germline, CDR1 is SGHTA and CDR2 FQGNSA. CDR3 size: 14 residues. This CDR3 is CASSLDRGTEKLFF. The CDR3 DNA follows: TGTGCCAGCAGCCTGGACAGGGGAACGGAAAAACTGTTTTTT.

The chain combines TRBV15 with TRBJ1-2, with 8 bases lining up with TRBD1. CDR3 length equals 18 residues. Trimming cost V 2 bases and J 1 base; bases outside gene matches: 12. Germline V lookup: CDR1 LNHNV, CDR2 YYDKDF (reference sequence). In DNA, the CDR3 is TGTGCCACCAGCAGATGGCCGGGACAGGCGGCTCTTAACTATGGCTACACCTTC. Its translation is CATSRWPGQAALNYGYTF.